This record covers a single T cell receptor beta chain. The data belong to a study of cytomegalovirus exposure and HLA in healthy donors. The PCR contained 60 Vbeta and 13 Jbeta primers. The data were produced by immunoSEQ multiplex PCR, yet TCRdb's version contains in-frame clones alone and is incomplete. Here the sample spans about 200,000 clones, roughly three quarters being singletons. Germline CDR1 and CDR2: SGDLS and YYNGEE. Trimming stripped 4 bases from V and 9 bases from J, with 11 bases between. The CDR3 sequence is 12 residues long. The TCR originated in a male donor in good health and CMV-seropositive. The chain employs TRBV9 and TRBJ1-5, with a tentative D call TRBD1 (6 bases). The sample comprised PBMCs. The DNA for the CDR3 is TGTGCCAGCAGCATGCTAGGGGGGCCCCAGCATTTT. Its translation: CASSMLGGPQHF.